This T cell receptor beta chain stems from a study of blood T cell repertoires in COVID-19 (dated by TCRdb to 2019 to 2021). About the full investigation: Samples covering the acute and convalescent phases of COVID-19 were provided by collaborators in the United States, Italy and Spain. The material from the prospective study consisted of cDNA or gDNA derived from T cells, B-cell-depleted T cells, or PBMCs. Subjects who had been exposed to COVID-19, were actively infected with it, or had recovered from it provided the deeply sampled blood TCRbeta repertoires that made up the dataset. The repertoires were made available in a free public database intended to serve as a resource for research on the immune response to SARS-CoV-2. The samples were drawn from the first 160 participants of the ongoing ImmuneRACE study and from over a thousand subjects provided by 6 global collaborators. The sample metadata nearly always contained a de-identified subject ID, COVID-19 status, age in years and sex. Where available, HLA class I and class II types were taken from metadata supplied by the sample provider and were not determined by assay-based typing.

Collaborating institutions collected whole blood in K2EDTA tubes following their own protocols. For TCRbeta analysis, collaborator samples were shipped as frozen whole blood, as isolated PBMCs, or as DNA extracted from either sample type. The junction carries 17 bases between V and J, which are trimmed by 3 bases and 3 bases respectively. Per the germline V gene, SQVTM is the CDR1 and ANQGSEA is the CDR2. The CDR3 contains 15 residues, cysteine and phenylalanine counted. CDR3 DNA is the only sequence kept; it has 45 bases, read in frame from the first base. Note on this clone: Its antigen is not yet known. The record has no base qualities; no much larger clone is one base away.

The immunoSEQ Assay, a bias-controlled multiplex PCR, was used to amplify TCRbeta CDR3 regions from genomic DNA. Under the source paper's analysis protocol: Within the assay, amplification of reference gene primers was used to estimate how many nucleated cells each sample contained. Sequence reads were collapsed and filtered to measure the absolute abundance of every unique TCRbeta CDR3 rearrangement. For each sample, productive Simpson clonality was calculated by taking the square root of Simpson's diversity index across productive rearrangements. TCRdb obtained this table from immuneACCESS and retained in-frame rearrangements with V and J assigned. These tables miss some clones; where compared with another copy, unresolved V genes account for less than half of the shortfall, and the remainder is unexplained. V, J and clone size reflect that table, while D and trimming were determined from the DNA. The sample contains about 140,000 clones, 80% to 90% of them found a single time. Of the sample, approximately 3% is held by the ten largest clones.

What the authors observed across the whole study: How much clinical and demographic metadata was included differed by source and by participant, and the metadata was provided uncurated.

The specimen was peripheral blood. The clonotype comes from a woman aged 55-75 years with active COVID-19. The chain is assembled from TRBV29-1 and TRBJ1-1; TRBD1 is perhaps the D gene, given 6 matching bases. The DNA reads TGCAGCGTTGATAGGTGGGGGCGCTCGGACACTGAAGCTTTCTTT. The translation is CSVDRWGRSDTEAFF.